A selection of T cell receptor beta chains follows, all from one sample in a study of beta chain features in type 1 diabetes. Repertoires were generated with immunoSEQ multiplex PCR, while TCRdb's copy carries only in-frame clones and drops some. The sample holds 600,000 to 700,000 clones, about an eighth seen once. The sequencing sample was made of naive CD4+ T cells from blood. These receptors were taken from a man between 18 and 29 years old with type 1 diabetes. CDR3s include the opening cysteine and the closing phenylalanine or tryptophan. D genes are given only for firm matches. A clone size is listed for some rows: how often the clone was seen (once, few, many), or a class if it is expanded.

TRBV28,NA,TRBJ1-2,NA,CASRASNYGYTF,TGTGCCAGCCGCGCATCTAACTATGGCTACACCTTC
TRBV5-1,NA,TRBJ2-3,NA,CASTATTPGTQYF,TGCGCCAGCACCGCCACGACCCCGGGTACGCAGTATTTT
TRBV29-1,NA,TRBJ2-5,NA,CSVEPGETQYF,TGCAGCGTTGAACCCGGGGAGACCCAGTACTTC
TRBV19,NA,TRBJ2-5,NA,CASRRGEETQYF,TGTGCCAGTAGACGGGGAGAAGAGACCCAGTACTTC
TRBV5-6,NA,TRBJ1-6,NA,CASSAVLGSPLHF,TGTGCCAGCAGCGCCGTCCTGGGTTCACCCCTCCACTTT
TRBV9,TRBD1,TRBJ1-2,NA,CASSVAGQGFLRGYTF,TGTGCCAGCAGCGTAGCGGGACAGGGGTTCTTGAGGGGCTACACCTTC
TRBV4-1,TRBD1,TRBJ1-5,few,CASSRAGQYNQPQHF,TGCGCCAGCAGCAGGGCGGGACAGTACAATCAGCCCCAGCATTTT
TRBV20-1,NA,TRBJ2-3,few,CSAPGPDTQYF,TGCAGTGCTCCCGGGCCTGATACGCAGTATTTT
TRBV9,NA,TRBJ2-1,NA,CASSVLESHNEQFF,TGTGCCAGCAGCGTATTGGAGAGTCACAATGAGCAGTTCTTC
TRBV10-3,TRBD1,TRBJ2-5,few,CASRGTGGGRWETQYF,TGTGCCAGCAGAGGGACAGGGGGCGGCCGATGGGAGACCCAGTACTTC
TRBV9,NA,TRBJ2-3,few,CASSARGWAPTDTQYF,TGTGCCAGCAGCGCCCGGGGCTGGGCCCCCACAGATACGCAGTATTTT
TRBV7-9,NA,TRBJ2-3,few,CASSLRGWPDTQYF,TGTGCCAGCAGCTTAAGGGGGTGGCCAGATACGCAGTATTTT
TRBV6-5,NA,TRBJ2-7,NA,CASTYGWEQYF,TGTGCCAGCACCTACGGATGGGAGCAGTACTTC
TRBV5-4,TRBD2,TRBJ2-3,few,CASSPTSHSGGTDTQYF,TGTGCCAGCAGCCCCACCTCCCATAGCGGGGGCACAGATACGCAGTATTTT
TRBV4-1,NA,TRBJ2-3,few,CASSQERSADTQYF,TGCGCCAGCAGCCAAGAGAGGTCCGCAGATACGCAGTATTTT
TRBV19,NA,TRBJ2-7,NA,CASSLRGQIYEQYF,TGTGCCAGTAGTCTCCGGGGGCAGATCTACGAGCAGTACTTC
TRBV30,NA,TRBJ1-4,NA,CAYQAFEKLFF,TGTGCCTATCAGGCGTTCGAAAAACTGTTTTTT
TRBV7-3,NA,TRBJ2-1,few,CASSSSFRSSYNEQFF,TGTGCCAGCAGCTCGTCCTTCCGTAGCTCCTACAATGAGCAGTTCTTC
TRBV7-9,NA,TRBJ1-6,few,CASSLDKGVKNSPLHF,TGTGCCAGCAGCTTAGATAAGGGGGTGAAGAATTCACCCCTCCACTTT
TRBV19,NA,TRBJ1-2,NA,CASKDYGYTF,TGTGCCAGTAAGGATTATGGCTACACCTTC
TRBV7-9,NA,TRBJ2-2,NA,CASSLTLTTGELFF,TGTGCCAGCAGCTTAACCTTAACTACCGGGGAGCTGTTTTTT
TRBV6-6,TRBD1,TRBJ1-1,NA,CASRTGSTEAFF,TGTGCCAGCAGGACAGGGAGCACTGAAGCTTTCTTT
TRBV5-1,NA,TRBJ2-2,NA,CASSYDMNTGELFF,TGCGCCAGCAGTTACGACATGAACACCGGGGAGCTGTTTTTT
TRBV5-4,NA,TRBJ2-3,few,CASSLQGPDTQYF,TGTGCCAGCAGCTTACAAGGCCCAGATACGCAGTATTTT
TRBV7-8,TRBD2,TRBJ2-3,few,CASSLGRAGSTDTQYF,TGTGCCAGCAGCTTAGGTCGAGCGGGGAGCACAGATACGCAGTATTTT
TRBV30,NA,TRBJ1-3,NA,CAWSAGGAGNTIYF,TGTGCCTGGAGTGCGGGGGGAGCTGGAAACACCATATATTTT
TRBV30,NA,TRBJ2-7,NA,CAWSPPVTREQYF,TGTGCCTGGAGTCCCCCGGTGACGAGGGAGCAGTACTTC
TRBV30,TRBD1,TRBJ1-5,few,CAWSLTGKSNQPQHF,TGTGCCTGGAGTTTGACAGGGAAAAGCAATCAGCCCCAGCATTTT
TRBV5-6,NA,TRBJ1-2,NA,CASFEQWRGYGYTF,TGTGCCTCCTTCGAGCAGTGGAGAGGCTATGGCTACACCTTC
TRBV30,NA,TRBJ2-7,NA,CACLPAGAYEQYF,TGTGCCTGCCTACCGGCAGGAGCCTACGAGCAGTACTTC
TRBV4-1,NA,TRBJ2-3,few,CASSQLRMTDTQYF,TGCGCCAGCAGCCAGTTACGGATGACAGATACGCAGTATTTT
TRBV9,TRBD1,TRBJ2-3,few,CASSVAGFSQGRDTQYF,TGTGCCAGCAGCGTAGCTGGCTTCTCACAGGGGAGAGATACGCAGTATTTT
TRBV2,TRBD1,TRBJ2-6,few,CASRGTGPSGANVLTF,TGTGCCAGCAGGGGGACAGGCCCTTCTGGGGCCAACGTCCTGACTTTC
TRBV4-1,NA,TRBJ2-7,NA,CASSQETSSHEQYF,TGCGCCAGCAGCCAAGAAACTAGTTCCCACGAGCAGTACTTC
TRBV4-2,NA,TRBJ2-3,few,CASSQGNVPSTDTQYF,TGTGCCAGCAGCCAAGGAAACGTCCCGTCCACAGATACGCAGTATTTT
TRBV10-3,NA,TRBJ1-4,few,CAISGSGKTANEKLFF,TGTGCCATCAGTGGGTCAGGGAAGACTGCTAATGAAAAACTGTTTTTT
TRBV21-1,NA,TRBJ2-7,NA,CASSKQSGSGSGGTDEQYF,TGTGCCAGCAGCAAACAGTCTGGGAGCGGTAGCGGGGGAACGGACGAGCAGTACTTC
TRBV30,TRBD1,TRBJ2-3,NA,CAWSLNQGAFTDTQYF,TGTGCCTGGAGCCTTAACCAGGGGGCGTTTACAGATACGCAGTATTTT
TRBV7-6,NA,TRBJ2-5,NA,CASSLGQLETQYF,TGTGCCAGCAGCTTAGGGCAGTTAGAGACCCAGTACTTC
TRBV30,NA,TRBJ1-2,few,CAWREQTRAGGYTF,TGTGCCTGGAGAGAACAAACCCGGGCAGGTGGCTACACCTTC
TRBV25-1,NA,TRBJ2-7,NA,CASSPQTYEQYF,TGTGCCAGCAGTCCCCAGACTTACGAGCAGTACTTC
TRBV6-5,NA,TRBJ1-2,few,CASSPLLGYGYTF,TGTGCCAGCAGCCCCTTACTGGGCTATGGCTACACCTTC
TRBV9,TRBD1,TRBJ2-1,NA,CASSVGDSSYNEQFF,TGTGCCAGCAGCGTAGGGGACAGCTCCTACAATGAGCAGTTCTTC
TRBV11-2,TRBD2,TRBJ2-1,NA,CASSTTLAGGYNEQFF,TGTGCCAGCAGCACCACCCTAGCGGGGGGCTACAATGAGCAGTTCTTC
TRBV28,NA,TRBJ1-4,NA,CASSLRQGDLGEKLFF,TGTGCCAGCAGTTTACGGCAGGGCGATCTGGGGGAAAAACTGTTTTTT
TRBV29-1,TRBD2,TRBJ2-3,NA,CSVESPRASGGATDTQYF,TGCAGCGTTGAGTCCCCGAGAGCTAGCGGGGGGGCGACAGATACGCAGTATTTT
TRBV2,NA,TRBJ1-2,NA,CASSEEQGSGYTF,TGTGCCAGCAGTGAAGAACAAGGGAGCGGCTACACCTTC
TRBV11-1,TRBD1,TRBJ2-1,NA,CASSPGTGSFNEQFF,TGTGCCAGCAGCCCCGGGACAGGTTCCTTCAATGAGCAGTTCTTC
TRBV2,NA,TRBJ2-7,NA,CAIREQGDPYEQYF,TGTGCAATCCGGGAGCAGGGGGACCCCTACGAGCAGTACTTC